The clone carrying this T cell receptor (beta chain) was seen ten or more times. Antigen: not known. This entry belongs to a study of T cell repertoires in cytomegalovirus infection. As for the study in general: Well-studied HLA-B-restricted CMV epitopes were used in the study alongside recently identified HLA-C-restricted ones.

Study-level results: The response measured ex vivo was dominated by TCR beta clonotypes (HLA-C-restricted and CMV-specific).

Per the germline V gene, CDR1 is SGHTA and CDR2 is FQGNSA. V lost 0 bases to trimming and J lost 12 bases, with 30 bases between them. This CDR3 has 18 residues. TCRdb called the reads again in MiXCR, with one record for every CDR3 protein. This repertoire shows 680,000 or so distinct CDR3 sequences, roughly a third found once; its top ten account for roughly 20%. The clonotype originates from a human donor in good health (CMV status not recorded). Some clones in this sample may be carry-over from other donors' samples. Sequencing used cultured PBMCs, obtained from culture after CMV antigen stimulation. The chain has TRBV7-2 and TRBJ2-7; D possibly uses TRBD1 or TRBD2 (5 bases each). The CDR3 reads CASSLACWGCQGSPEVYF. As DNA, the CDR3 is TGTGCCAGCAGCTTAGCTTGTTGGGGGTGTCAGGGAAGCCCGGAGGTGTACTTC.